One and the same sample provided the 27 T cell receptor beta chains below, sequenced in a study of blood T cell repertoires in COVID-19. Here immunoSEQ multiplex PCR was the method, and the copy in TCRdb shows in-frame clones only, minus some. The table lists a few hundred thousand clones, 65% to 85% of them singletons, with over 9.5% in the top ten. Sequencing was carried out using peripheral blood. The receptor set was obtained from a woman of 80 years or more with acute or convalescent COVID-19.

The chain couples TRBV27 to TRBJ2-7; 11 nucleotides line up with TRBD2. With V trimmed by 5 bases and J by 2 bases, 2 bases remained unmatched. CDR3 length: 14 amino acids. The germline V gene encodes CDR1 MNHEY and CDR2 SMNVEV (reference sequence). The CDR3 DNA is TGTGCCAGCAGTGGGACTAGCGGTGCCTACGAGCAGTACTTC. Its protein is CASSGTSGAYEQYF.

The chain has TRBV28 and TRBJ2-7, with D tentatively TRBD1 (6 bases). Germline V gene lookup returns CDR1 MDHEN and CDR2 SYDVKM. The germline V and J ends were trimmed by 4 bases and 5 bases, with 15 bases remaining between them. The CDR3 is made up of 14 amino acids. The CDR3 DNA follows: TGTGCCAGCAGTTCGCCAGGGGTTCCCCACGAGCAGTACTTC. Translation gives CASSSPGVPHEQYF.

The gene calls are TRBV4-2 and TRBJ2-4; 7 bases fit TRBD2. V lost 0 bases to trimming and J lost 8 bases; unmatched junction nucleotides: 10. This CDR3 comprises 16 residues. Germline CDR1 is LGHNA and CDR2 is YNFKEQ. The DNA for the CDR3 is TGTGCCAGCAGCCAAGATAGCAGGGAGGGGTGGTACATTCAGTACTTC. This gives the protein CASSQDSREGWYIQYF.

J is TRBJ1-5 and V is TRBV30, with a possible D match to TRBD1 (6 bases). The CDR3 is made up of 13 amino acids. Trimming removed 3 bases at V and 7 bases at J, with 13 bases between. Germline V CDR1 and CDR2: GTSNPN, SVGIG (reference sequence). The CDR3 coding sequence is TGTGCCTGGAGGGGGCAGGGGCGGCAGCCCCAGCATTTT. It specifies CAWRGQGRQPQHF.

The CDR3 spells CASSMSRTGVTGELFF. The DNA for the CDR3 is TGTGCCAGTAGTATGTCGAGGACAGGGGTGACCGGGGAGCTGTTTTTT. V is TRBV19 and J is TRBJ2-2; 9 bases are a match to TRBD1. This CDR3 is 16 amino acids long. V dropped 3 bases and J dropped 5; count of bases not matched to a gene: 7. CDR1 LNHDA and CDR2 SQIVND come from the germline V gene (reference sequence).

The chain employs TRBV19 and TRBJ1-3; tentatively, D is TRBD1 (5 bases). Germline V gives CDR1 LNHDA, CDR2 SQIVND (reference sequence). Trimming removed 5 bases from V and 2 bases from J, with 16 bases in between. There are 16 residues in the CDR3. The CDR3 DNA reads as TGTGCCAGTAGTGGGGGGGGAGGACTTCCTGGAAACACCATATATTTT. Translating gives CASSGGGGLPGNTIYF.

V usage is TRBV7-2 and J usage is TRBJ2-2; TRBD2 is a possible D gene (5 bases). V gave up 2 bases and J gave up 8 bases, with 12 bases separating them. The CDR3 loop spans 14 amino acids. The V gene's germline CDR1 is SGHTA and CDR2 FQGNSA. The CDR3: CASSLLRVGGELFF. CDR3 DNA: TGTGCCAGCAGCTTATTGAGGGTAGGGGGGGAGCTGTTTTTT.

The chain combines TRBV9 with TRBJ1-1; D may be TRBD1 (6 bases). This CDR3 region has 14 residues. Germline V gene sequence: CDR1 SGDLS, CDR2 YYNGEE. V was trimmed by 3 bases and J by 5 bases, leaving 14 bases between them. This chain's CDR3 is CASSETGRWTEAFF. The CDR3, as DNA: TGTGCCAGCAGCGAAACAGGGCGATGGACTGAAGCTTTCTTT.

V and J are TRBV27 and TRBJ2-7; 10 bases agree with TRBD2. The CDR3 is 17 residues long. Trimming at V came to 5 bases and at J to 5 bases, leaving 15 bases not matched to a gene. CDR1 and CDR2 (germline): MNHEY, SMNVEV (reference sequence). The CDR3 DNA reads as TGTGCCAGCAGTCCGCCGTGGGCAGCGGGAGGGGTCCACGAGCAGTACTTC. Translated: CASSPPWAAGGVHEQYF.

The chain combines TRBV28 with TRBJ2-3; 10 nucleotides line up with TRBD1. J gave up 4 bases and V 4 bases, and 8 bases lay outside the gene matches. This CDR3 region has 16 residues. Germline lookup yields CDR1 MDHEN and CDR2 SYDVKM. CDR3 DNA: TGTGCCAGCAGTTCAACCCGGACAGGGGGAGCAGATACGCAGTATTTT. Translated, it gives CASSSTRTGGADTQYF.

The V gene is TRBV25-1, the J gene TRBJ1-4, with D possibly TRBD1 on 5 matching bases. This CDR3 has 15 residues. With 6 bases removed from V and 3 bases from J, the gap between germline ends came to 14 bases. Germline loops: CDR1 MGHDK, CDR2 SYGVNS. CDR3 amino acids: CASSPRRGSNEKLFF. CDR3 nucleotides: TGTGCCAGCAGCCCACGACGGGGGTCTAATGAAAAACTGTTTTTT.

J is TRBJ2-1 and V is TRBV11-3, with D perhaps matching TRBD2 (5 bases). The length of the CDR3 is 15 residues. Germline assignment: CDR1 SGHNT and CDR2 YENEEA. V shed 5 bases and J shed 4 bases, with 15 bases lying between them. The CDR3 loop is CASSAGAELYNEQFF. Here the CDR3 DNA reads TGTGCCAGCAGCGCCGGAGCGGAGCTTTACAATGAGCAGTTCTTC. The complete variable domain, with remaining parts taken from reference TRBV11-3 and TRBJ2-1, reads EAGVVQSPRYKIIEKKQPVAFWCNPISGHNTLYWYLQNLGQGPELLIRYENEEAVDDSQLPKDRFSAERLKGVDSTLKIQPAELGDSAVYLCASSAGAELYNEQFFGPGTRLTVL.

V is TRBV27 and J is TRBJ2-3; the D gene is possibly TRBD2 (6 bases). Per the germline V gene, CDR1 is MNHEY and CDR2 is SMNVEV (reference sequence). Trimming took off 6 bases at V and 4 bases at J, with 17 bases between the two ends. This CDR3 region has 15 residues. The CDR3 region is CASSNTGTPPDTQYF. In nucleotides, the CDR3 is TGTGCCAGCAGCAATACGGGGACTCCTCCAGATACGCAGTATTTT.

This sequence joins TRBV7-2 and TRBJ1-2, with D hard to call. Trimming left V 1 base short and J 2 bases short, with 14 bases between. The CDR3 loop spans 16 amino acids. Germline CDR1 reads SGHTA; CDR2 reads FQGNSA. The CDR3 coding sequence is TGTGCCAGCAGCTTAGAAGTGGGCAGGCAGAACTATGGCTACACCTTC. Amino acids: CASSLEVGRQNYGYTF.

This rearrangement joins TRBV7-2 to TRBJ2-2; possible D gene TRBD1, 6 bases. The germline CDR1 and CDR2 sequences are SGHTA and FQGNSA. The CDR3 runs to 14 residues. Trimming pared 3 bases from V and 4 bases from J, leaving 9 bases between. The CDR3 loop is CASSFSRGTGELFF. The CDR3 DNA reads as TGTGCCAGCAGCTTTAGCAGGGGCACCGGGGAGCTGTTTTTT.

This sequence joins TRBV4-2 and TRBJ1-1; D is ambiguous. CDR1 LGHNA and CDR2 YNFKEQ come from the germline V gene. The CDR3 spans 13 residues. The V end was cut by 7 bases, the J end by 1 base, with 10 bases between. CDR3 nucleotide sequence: TGTGCCAGCACGTCGGAGGAGAACACTGAAGCTTTCTTT. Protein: CASTSEENTEAFF.

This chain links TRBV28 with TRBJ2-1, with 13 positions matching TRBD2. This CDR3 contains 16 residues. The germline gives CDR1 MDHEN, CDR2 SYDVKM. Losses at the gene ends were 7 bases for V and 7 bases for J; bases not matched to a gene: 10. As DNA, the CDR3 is TGTGCCAGCACGGGTGGGGGACTAGCGGGAATAAATGAGCAGTTCTTC. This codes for CASTGGGLAGINEQFF.

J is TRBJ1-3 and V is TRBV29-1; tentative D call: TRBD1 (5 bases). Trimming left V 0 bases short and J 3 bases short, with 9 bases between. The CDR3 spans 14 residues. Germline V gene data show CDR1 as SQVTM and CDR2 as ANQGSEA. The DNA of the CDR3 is TGCAGCGTTGAAGATCTGGGGGGTGGAAACACCATATATTTT. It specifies CSVEDLGGGNTIYF.

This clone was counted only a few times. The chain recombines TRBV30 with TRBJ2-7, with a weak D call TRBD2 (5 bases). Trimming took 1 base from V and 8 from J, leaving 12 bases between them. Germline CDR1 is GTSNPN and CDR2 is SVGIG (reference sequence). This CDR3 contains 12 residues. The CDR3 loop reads CAWSDTSPKQYF. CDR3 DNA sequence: TGTGCCTGGAGTGATACTAGTCCCAAGCAGTACTTC.

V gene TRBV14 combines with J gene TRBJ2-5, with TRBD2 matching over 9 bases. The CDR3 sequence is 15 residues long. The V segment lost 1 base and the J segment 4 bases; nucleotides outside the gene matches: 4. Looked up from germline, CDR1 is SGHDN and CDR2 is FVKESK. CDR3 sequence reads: CASSQVSTSGETQYF. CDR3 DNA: TGTGCCAGCAGCCAAGTATCGACTAGCGGAGAGACCCAGTACTTC.

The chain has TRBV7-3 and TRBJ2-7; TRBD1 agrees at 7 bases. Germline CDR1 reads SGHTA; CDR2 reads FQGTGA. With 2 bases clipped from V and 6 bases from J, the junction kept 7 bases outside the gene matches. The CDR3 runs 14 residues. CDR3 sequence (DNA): TGTGCCAGCAGCTTATTGGGACAGCGTTCCGAGCAGTACTTC. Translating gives CASSLLGQRSEQYF.

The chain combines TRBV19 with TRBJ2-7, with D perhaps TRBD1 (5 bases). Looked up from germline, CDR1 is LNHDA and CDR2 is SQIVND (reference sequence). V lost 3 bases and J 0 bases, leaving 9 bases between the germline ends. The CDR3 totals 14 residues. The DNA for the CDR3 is TGTGCCAGTAGTATCCAGGGCTCCTCCTACGAGCAGTACTTC. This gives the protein CASSIQGSSYEQYF.

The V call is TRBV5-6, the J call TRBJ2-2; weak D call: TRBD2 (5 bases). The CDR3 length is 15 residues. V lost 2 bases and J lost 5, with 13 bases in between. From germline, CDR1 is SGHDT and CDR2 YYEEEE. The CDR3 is CASSLGPTGTGELFF. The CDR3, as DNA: TGTGCCAGCAGCTTAGGACCTACGGGGACCGGGGAGCTGTTTTTT.

This CDR3 reads CASSLTGNTEAFF. CDR3 bases: TGTGCCAGCAGCTTGACAGGGAACACTGAAGCTTTCTTT. The chain recombines TRBV11-3 with TRBJ1-1; D might be TRBD1 (6 bases). Deletions cut 3 bases from V and 1 base from J, with 6 bases between. The CDR3 loop spans 13 amino acids. Germline CDR1 is SGHNT and CDR2 is YENEEA.

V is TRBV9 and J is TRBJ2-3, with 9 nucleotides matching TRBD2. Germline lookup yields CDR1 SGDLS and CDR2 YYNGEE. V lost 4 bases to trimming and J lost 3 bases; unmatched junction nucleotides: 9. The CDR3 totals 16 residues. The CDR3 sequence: CASSPQTSGETDTQYF. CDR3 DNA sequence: TGTGCCAGCAGCCCCCAGACTAGCGGAGAAACAGATACGCAGTATTTT.

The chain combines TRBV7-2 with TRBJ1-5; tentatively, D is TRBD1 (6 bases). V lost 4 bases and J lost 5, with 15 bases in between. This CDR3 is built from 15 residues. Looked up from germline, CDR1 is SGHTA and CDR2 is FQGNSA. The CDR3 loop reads CASSSAGADDQPQHF. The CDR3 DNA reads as TGTGCCAGCAGCTCCGCGGGGGCCGACGATCAGCCCCAGCATTTT.

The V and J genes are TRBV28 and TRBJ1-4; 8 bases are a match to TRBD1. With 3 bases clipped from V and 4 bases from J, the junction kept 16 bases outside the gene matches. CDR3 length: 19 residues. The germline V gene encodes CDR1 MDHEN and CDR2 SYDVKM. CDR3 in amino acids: CASSFIFPSKTGDNEKLFF. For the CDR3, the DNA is TGTGCCAGCAGTTTCATCTTTCCCTCGAAGACAGGGGATAATGAAAAACTGTTTTTT. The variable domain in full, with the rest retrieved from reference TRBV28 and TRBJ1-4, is DVKVTQSSRYLVKRTGEKVFLECVQDMDHENMFWYRQDPGLGLRLIYFSYDVKMKEKGDIPEGYSVSREKKERFSLILESASTNQTSMYLCASSFIFPSKTGDNEKLFFGSGTQLSVL.